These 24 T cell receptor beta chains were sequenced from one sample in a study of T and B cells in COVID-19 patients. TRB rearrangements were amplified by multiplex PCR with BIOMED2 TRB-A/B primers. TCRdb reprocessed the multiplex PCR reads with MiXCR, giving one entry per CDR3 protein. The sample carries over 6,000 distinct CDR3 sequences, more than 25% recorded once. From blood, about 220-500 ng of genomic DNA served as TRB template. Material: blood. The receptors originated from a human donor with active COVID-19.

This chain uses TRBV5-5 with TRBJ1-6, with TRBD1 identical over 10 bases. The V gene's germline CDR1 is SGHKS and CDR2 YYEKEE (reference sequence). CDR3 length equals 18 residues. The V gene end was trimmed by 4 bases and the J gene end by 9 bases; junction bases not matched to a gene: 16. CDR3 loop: CASSPPFRTGGIGSPLHF. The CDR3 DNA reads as TGTGCCAGCAGCCCTCCGTTCAGGACAGGGGGTATTGGTTCACCCCTCCACTTT. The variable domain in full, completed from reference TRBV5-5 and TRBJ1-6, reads DAGVTQSPTHLIKTRGQQVTLRCSPISGHKSVSWYQQVLGQGPQFIFQYYEKEERGRGNFPDRFSARQFPNYSSELNVNALLLGDSALYLCASSPPFRTGGIGSPLHFGNGTRLTVT.

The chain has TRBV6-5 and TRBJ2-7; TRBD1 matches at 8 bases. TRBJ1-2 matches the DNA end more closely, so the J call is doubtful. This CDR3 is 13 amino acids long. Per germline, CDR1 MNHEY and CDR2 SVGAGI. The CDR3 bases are TGTGCCAGCAGTGAATGGACAGGGTATGGCTACACCTTC. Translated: CASSEWTGYGYTF.

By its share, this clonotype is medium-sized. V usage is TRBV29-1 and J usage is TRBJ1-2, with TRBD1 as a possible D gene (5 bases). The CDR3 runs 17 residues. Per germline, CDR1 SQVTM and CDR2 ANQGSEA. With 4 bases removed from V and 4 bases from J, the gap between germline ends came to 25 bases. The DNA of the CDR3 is TGCAGCGTTGCTCCTCAAACCGGGACTCGTCCCATCTATGGCTACACCTTC. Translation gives CSVAPQTGTRPIYGYTF.

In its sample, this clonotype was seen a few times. Here the CDR3 DNA reads TGTGCCAGCAGTTTACTTTCGGGAGCGGATACGCAGTATTTT. Its protein is CASSLLSGADTQYF. The rearrangement joins TRBV28 to TRBJ2-3; possible D gene TRBD2, 6 bases. The CDR3 has 14 residues. The V gene's germline CDR1 is MDHEN and CDR2 SYDVKM. The V end lost 2 bases, the J end lost 6 bases, and 12 bases lay between the germline ends.

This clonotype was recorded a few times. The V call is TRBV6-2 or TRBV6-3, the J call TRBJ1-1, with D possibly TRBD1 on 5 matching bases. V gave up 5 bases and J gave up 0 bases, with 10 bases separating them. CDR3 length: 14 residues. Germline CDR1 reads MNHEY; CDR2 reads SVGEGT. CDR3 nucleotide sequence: TGTGCCAGCAGTGTGGGACGGATGAACACTGAAGCTTTCTTT. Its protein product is CASSVGRMNTEAFF.

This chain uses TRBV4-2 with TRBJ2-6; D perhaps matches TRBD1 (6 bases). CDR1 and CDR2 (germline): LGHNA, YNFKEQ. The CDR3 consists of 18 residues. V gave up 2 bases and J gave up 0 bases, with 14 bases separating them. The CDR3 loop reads CASSQKTGTDSGANVLTF. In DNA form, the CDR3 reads TGTGCCAGCAGCCAAAAGACAGGAACAGACTCTGGGGCCAACGTCCTGACTTTC.

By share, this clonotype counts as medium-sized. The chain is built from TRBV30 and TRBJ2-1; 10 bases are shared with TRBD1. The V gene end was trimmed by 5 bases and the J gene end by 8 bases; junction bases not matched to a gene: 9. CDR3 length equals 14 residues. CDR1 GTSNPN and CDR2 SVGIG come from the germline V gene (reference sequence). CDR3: CAWVTGGVRDEQFF. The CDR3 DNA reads TGTGCCTGGGTGACAGGGGGCGTAAGGGATGAGCAGTTCTTC.

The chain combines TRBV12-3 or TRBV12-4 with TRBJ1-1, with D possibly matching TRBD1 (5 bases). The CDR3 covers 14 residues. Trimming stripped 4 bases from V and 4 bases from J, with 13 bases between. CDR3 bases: TGTGCCAGCAGTTCCTCAGGGTGGCTCACTGAAGCTTTCTTT. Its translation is CASSSSGWLTEAFF.

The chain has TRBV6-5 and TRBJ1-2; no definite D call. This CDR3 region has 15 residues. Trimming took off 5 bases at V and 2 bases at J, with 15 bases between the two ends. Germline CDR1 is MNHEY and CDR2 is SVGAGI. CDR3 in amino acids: CASSGYKGLNYGYTF. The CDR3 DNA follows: TGTGCCAGCAGTGGGTATAAGGGCCTGAACTATGGCTACACCTTC.

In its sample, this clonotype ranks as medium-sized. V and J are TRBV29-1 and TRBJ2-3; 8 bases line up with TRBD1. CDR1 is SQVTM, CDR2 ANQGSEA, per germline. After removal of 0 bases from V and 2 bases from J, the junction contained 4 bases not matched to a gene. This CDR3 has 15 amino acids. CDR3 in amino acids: CSVEDWTGSTDTQYF. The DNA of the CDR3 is TGCAGCGTTGAAGATTGGACAGGGTCCACAGATACGCAGTATTTT.

CDR3: CASSQGRQGNQPQHF. DNA for the CDR3: TGCGCCAGCAGCCAGGGGAGGCAGGGCAATCAGCCCCAGCATTTT. The chain has TRBV4-3 and TRBJ1-5; D unclear. CDR3 length equals 15 residues. The V end was cut by 3 bases, the J end by 2 bases, with 11 bases between. CDR1 and CDR2 (germline): LGHNA, YSLEER.

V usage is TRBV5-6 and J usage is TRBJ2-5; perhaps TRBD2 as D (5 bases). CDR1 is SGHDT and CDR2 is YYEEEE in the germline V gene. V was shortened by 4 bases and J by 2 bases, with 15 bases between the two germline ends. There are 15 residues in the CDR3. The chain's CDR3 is CASSGPTRGQETQYF. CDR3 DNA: TGTGCCAGCAGCGGCCCAACTAGAGGTCAAGAGACCCAGTACTTC.

The CDR3 DNA is TGCAGTGCTAGAGACCTGCGGGGCAACGCCTACGAGCAGTACTTC. It codes for CSARDLRGNAYEQYF. The chain combines TRBV20-1 with TRBJ2-7; weak D call: TRBD2 (6 bases). The V and J ends lost 0 bases and 2 bases respectively, with 14 bases between them. Germline V gives CDR1 DFQATT, CDR2 SNEGSKA (reference sequence). The CDR3 runs 15 residues.

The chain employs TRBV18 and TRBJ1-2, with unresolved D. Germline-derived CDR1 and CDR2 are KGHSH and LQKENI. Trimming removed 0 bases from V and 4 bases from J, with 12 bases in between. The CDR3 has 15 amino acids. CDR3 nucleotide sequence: TGTGCCAGCTCACCACCTACTACTGCCTTCTATGGCTACACCTTC. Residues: CASSPPTTAFYGYTF.

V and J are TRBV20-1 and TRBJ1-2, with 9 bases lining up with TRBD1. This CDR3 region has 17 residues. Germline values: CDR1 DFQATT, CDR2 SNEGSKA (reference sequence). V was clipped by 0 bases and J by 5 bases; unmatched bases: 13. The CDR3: CSARELGTGRGPYGYTF. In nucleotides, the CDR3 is TGCAGTGCTAGAGAGCTTGGGACAGGGAGAGGGCCGTATGGCTACACCTTC.

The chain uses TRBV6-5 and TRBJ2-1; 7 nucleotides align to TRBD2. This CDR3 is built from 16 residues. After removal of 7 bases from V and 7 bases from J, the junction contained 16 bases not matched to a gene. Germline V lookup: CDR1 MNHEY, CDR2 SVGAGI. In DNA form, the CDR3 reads TGTGCCAGCAAGACGGGGGGAAGAAGAGTTATTAATGAGCAGTTCTTC. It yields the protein CASKTGGRRVINEQFF.

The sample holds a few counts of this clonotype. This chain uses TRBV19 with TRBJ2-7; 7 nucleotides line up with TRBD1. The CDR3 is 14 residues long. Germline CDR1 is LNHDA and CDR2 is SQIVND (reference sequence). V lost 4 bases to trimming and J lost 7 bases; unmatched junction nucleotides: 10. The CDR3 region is CASSTDQTGSEQYF. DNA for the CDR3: TGTGCCAGTAGTACGGACCAGACAGGGAGTGAGCAGTACTTC. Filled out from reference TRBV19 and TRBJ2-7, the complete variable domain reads DGGITQSPKYLFRKEGQNVTLSCEQNLNHDAMYWYRQDPGQGLRLIYYSQIVNDFQKGDIAEGYSVSREKKESFPLTVTSAQKNPTAFYLCASSTDQTGSEQYFGPGTRLTVT.

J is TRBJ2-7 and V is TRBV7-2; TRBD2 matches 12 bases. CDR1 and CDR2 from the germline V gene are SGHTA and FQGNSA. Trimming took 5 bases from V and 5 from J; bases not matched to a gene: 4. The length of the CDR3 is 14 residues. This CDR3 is CASSPSGRDDEQYF. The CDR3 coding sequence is TGTGCCAGCAGCCCTAGCGGGAGGGACGACGAGCAGTACTTC.

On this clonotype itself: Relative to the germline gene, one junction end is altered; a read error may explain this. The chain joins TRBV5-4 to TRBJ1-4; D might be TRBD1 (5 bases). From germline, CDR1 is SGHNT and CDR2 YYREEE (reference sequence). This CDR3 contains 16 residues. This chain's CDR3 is CASRKGQGSANEKLFF. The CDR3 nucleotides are TGCGCCAGCAGAAAGGGGCAGGGTAGCGCTAATGAAAAACTGTTTTTT.

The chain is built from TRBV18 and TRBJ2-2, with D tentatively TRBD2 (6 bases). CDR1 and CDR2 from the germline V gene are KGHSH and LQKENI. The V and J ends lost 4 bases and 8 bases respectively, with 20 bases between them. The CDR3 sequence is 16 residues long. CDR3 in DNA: TGTGCCAGCTCACTGCGGGGCCAAACAGGACAAGGGGAGCTGTTTTTT. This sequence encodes CASSLRGQTGQGELFF.

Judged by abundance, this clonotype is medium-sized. The CDR3, as DNA: TGCAGCGTTGTGTCAGGCACCAATCAGCCCCAGCATTTT. It is translated as CSVVSGTNQPQHF. The J gene is TRBJ1-5, the V gene TRBV29-1, with unresolved D. CDR3 length: 13 amino acids. Germline V gene data show CDR1 as SQVTM and CDR2 as ANQGSEA. The V and J ends lost 4 bases and 3 bases respectively, with 10 bases between them.

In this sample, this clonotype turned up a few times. DNA for the CDR3: TGTGCCAGCTCACCAACGCAACATACCAATCAGCCCCAGCATTTT. It encodes CASSPTQHTNQPQHF. This chain joins TRBV18 and TRBJ1-5; D is undetermined. Trimming took off 2 bases at V and 3 bases at J, with 11 bases between the two ends. Germline V gene lookup returns CDR1 KGHSH and CDR2 LQKENI. This CDR3 region has 15 residues.

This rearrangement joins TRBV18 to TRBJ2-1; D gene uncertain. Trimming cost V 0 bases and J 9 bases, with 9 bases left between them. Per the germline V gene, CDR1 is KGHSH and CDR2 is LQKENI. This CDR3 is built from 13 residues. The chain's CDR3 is CASSPPVQVEQFF. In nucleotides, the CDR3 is TGTGCCAGCTCACCACCGGTCCAGGTTGAGCAGTTCTTC.

CDR3 sequence: CASSSITRGNTEAFF. As DNA, the CDR3 is TGTGCCAGCTCATCTATAACCCGGGGGAACACTGAAGCTTTCTTT. V gene TRBV18 combines with J gene TRBJ1-1, with D hard to call. Trimming took off 5 bases at V and 1 base at J, with 14 bases between the two ends. The CDR3 spans 15 residues. CDR1 is KGHSH, CDR2 LQKENI, per germline.